The rows below give T cell receptor beta chains drawn from one sample of a study of T cells in Graves' hyperthyroidism and ophthalmopathy. TCRdb recomputed calls from the multiplex PCR reads with MiXCR, one row per CDR3 protein. The table includes about 360,000 distinct CDR3 sequences, around a quarter detected once. Source material: blood. Receptors were obtained from a man aged 50 to 59 with Graves' hyperthyroidism. CDR3s include the opening cysteine and the closing phenylalanine or tryptophan. The D gene is left open where the match is weak. Where a row states a size, it is once, few, many or the class of an expanded clone; other rows omit it.

clone_size,j_call,d_call,v_call,cdr3_aa,cdr3_nt
-,TRBJ2-3,-,TRBV24-1,CATSDRYGQNRTQYF,TGTGCCACCAGTGATAGGTACGGACAGAACCGGACGCAGTATTTT
-,TRBJ2-7,-,TRBV10-3,CAISGGDRNSYEQYF,TGTGCCATCAGCGGAGGGGACCGAAACTCCTACGAGCAGTACTTC
-,TRBJ2-2,TRBD2,TRBV4-2,CASSQDFLAGPGELFF,TGTGCCAGCAGCCAAGATTTTCTAGCGGGTCCCGGGGAGCTGTTTTTT
-,TRBJ2-6,-,TRBV6-1,CASKGYGGANVLTF,TGTGCCAGCAAGGGGTACGGCGGGGCCAACGTCCTGACTTTC
-,TRBJ2-7,-,TRBV6-1,CASSEDTGSGYEQYF,TGTGCCAGCAGTGAAGACACGGGATCTGGGTACGAGCAGTACTTC
-,TRBJ1-2,TRBD1,TRBV20-1,CSARDIFSDRDGYTF,TGCAGTGCTAGAGATATTTTTTCCGACAGGGATGGCTACACCTTC
many,TRBJ2-7,-,TRBV11-3,CASSFRSTTSYEQYF,TGTGCCAGCAGCTTCCGTTCCACCACCTCCTACGAGCAGTACTTC
many,TRBJ2-7,TRBD2,TRBV28,CASSTPSGSPTYEQYF,TGTGCCAGCAGTACCCCTAGCGGGTCTCCTACCTACGAGCAGTACTTC
many,TRBJ2-1,TRBD1,TRBV2,CASREPGQGTYNEQFF,TGTGCCAGCAGGGAACCGGGACAGGGGACTTACAATGAGCAGTTCTTC
-,TRBJ2-7,-,TRBV12-3/TRBV12-4,CASTLGPSEQYF,TGTGCCAGCACCCTTGGCCCCTCCGAGCAGTACTTC
-,TRBJ2-1,-,TRBV5-1,CASSSGVLGGEQFF,TGCGCCAGCAGCTCCGGAGTGTTGGGCGGTGAGCAGTTCTTC
-,TRBJ2-3,TRBD2,TRBV24-1,CATSSTGTSDTDTRYF,TGTGCCACCAGCTCTACCGGGACTAGCGACACAGATACGCGGTATTTT
few,TRBJ1-2,-,TRBV6-5,CASSLDGYKGYTF,TGTGCCAGCAGTTTGGACGGTTATAAAGGCTACACCTTC
few,TRBJ1-2,TRBD1,TRBV7-6,CASSLAGTGSLGYYGYTF,TGTGCCAGCAGCTTAGCGGGGACAGGGTCCCTCGGGTACTATGGCTACACCTTC
-,TRBJ1-6,-,TRBV12-3/TRBV12-4,CASSFGSDWGDSPLHF,TGTGCCAGCAGTTTTGGGTCGGACTGGGGGGATTCACCCCTCCACTTT
-,TRBJ1-5,-,TRBV28,CASSSWQGNQPQHF,TGTGCCAGCAGTTCGTGGCAGGGCAATCAGCCCCAGCATTTT
many,TRBJ2-7,TRBD2,TRBV6-1,CASRQAGGRLDYEQYF,TGTGCCAGCAGGCAAGCGGGAGGAAGATTAGACTACGAGCAGTACTTC
many,TRBJ2-1,TRBD2,TRBV12-3/TRBV12-4,CASTPRLAGNPYNEQFF,TGTGCCAGCACCCCCAGACTAGCGGGAAATCCCTACAATGAGCAGTTCTTC
few,TRBJ2-1,-,TRBV27,CASSLRLYNEQFF,TGTGCCAGCAGTTTAAGACTATACAATGAGCAGTTCTTC
-,TRBJ2-7,TRBD1,TRBV30,CAWITPGTGSYEQYF,TGTGCCTGGATTACCCCCGGGACAGGCTCCTACGAGCAGTACTTC
few,TRBJ2-2,-,TRBV11-2,CASASGRTGELFF,TGTGCCAGCGCCTCAGGGAGGACCGGGGAGCTGTTTTTT
-,TRBJ2-1,TRBD2,TRBV7-9,CASSLIGGLAGDNEQFF,TGTGCCAGCAGCTTAATCGGGGGACTAGCGGGAGACAATGAGCAGTTCTTC
-,TRBJ2-2,-,TRBV5-1,CASSHVNFRGELFF,TGCGCCAGCAGCCACGTAAATTTTAGAGGGGAGCTGTTTTTT
-,TRBJ1-1,-,TRBV11-2,CASSLDPELTEAFF,TGTGCCAGCAGCTTAGATCCAGAACTGACTGAAGCTTTCTTT
few,TRBJ2-7,-,TRBV12-3/TRBV12-4,CASSFARPIYEQYF,TGTGCCAGCAGTTTCGCCCGCCCCATCTACGAGCAGTACTTC
-,TRBJ2-7,-,TRBV29-1,CSVEPLSSNRNYEQYF,TGCAGCGTTGAACCGCTCTCTAGCAACAGGAACTACGAGCAGTACTTC
-,TRBJ2-3,TRBD2,TRBV20-1,CSASGLAASTDTQYF,TGCAGTGCCTCGGGACTAGCGGCTAGCACAGATACGCAGTATTTT